The sequence of this T cell receptor (beta chain) was determined in a study of monozygotic twins with inflammatory bowel disease. Overall study findings and caveats: TCRbeta diversity (inverse Simpson) was lower in IBD patients than in healthy co-twins. There was no support for any single strong signal or clonotype associated with IBD.

This CDR3 region has 15 residues. Germline CDR1 is MGHRA and CDR2 is YSYEKL. A template switching step added UMIs, each with a 6-nucleotide sample barcode. Both the TCRalpha cDNA and the TCRbeta cDNA were taken through two nested PCRs, lasting 16 and 9 cycles. TCRdb reprocessed the 5' RACE reads, with one entry per CDR3 protein and no DNA. The sample data list fewer than 400,000 distinct CDR3 sequences. For this clonotype: Its antigen is as yet unknown.

This chain joins TRBV4-1 and TRBJ1-5; TCRdb names TRBD1, which stays unverified in the absence of DNA. The receptor's source is a human donor with ulcerative colitis or Crohn's disease, or a healthy co-twin of an affected twin (not recorded which). Sample: blood. The CDR3 sequence is CASSQEFQGGQPQHF.